The clone carrying this T cell receptor beta chain was found a few times. The data originate from a study of blood T cell repertoires in COVID-19. At the level of the study: Spain, Italy and the United States supplied samples that represented acute and convalescent COVID-19. From T cells, B-cell-depleted T cells, or PBMCs came the material, which was cDNA or gDNA.

Trimming cost V 2 bases and J 0 bases, with 14 bases left between them. From germline, CDR1 is GTSNPN and CDR2 SVGIG (reference sequence). The CDR3 has 16 amino acids. Source study methods: Estimation of nucleated cell counts relied on the amplification of reference gene primers. The method was immunoSEQ multiplex PCR; TCRdb's version includes in-frame clones alone and lacks a portion of them. The DNA was the basis for D and trimming; V, J and clone size are from that table. Of roughly 20,000 clones in the sample, approximately 83% are singletons; the top ten hold over 5%. V is TRBV30 and J is TRBJ1-5; tentative D call: TRBD1 (6 bases). The sequenced sample consisted of peripheral blood. The clonotype was recovered from a human donor in a cohort sampled during active COVID-19. CDR3 sequence (DNA): TGTGCCTGGAGTCTCGTCGGGGGGGCTAGCAATCAGCCCCAGCATTTT. Residues: CAWSLVGGASNQPQHF. Looking up the rest from reference TRBV30 and TRBJ1-5 gives the full variable domain: SQTIHQWPATLVQPVGSPLSLECTVEGTSNPNLYWYRQAAGRGLQLLFYSVGIGQISSEVPQNLSASRPQDRQFILSSKKLLLSDSGFYLCAWSLVGGASNQPQHFGDGTRLSIL.